Below, 30 T cell receptor beta chains from the same sample are listed, as sequenced in a study of cytomegalovirus exposure and HLA in healthy donors. Use of 60 Vbeta and 13 Jbeta primers characterized the PCR. Using immunoSEQ multiplex PCR, the repertoire was profiled, and TCRdb retains in-frame clones only, with some absent. The data hold about 140,000 clones, with 75% to 80% observed a single time. The specimen sequenced was PBMCs. The receptors here all came from a man in his late teens or twenties in good health and CMV-seronegative.

The genes are TRBV6-5 and TRBJ2-1, with D possibly matching TRBD1 (6 bases). The V gene lost 0 bases and the J gene lost 9 bases, with 18 bases spanning the gap. CDR3 length equals 16 residues. Germline V lookup: CDR1 MNHEY, CDR2 SVGAGI. CDR3 region: CASSYSGAPLGGEQFF. The CDR3 DNA follows: TGTGCCAGCAGTTACTCAGGAGCCCCCCTAGGGGGTGAGCAGTTCTTC.

The chain links TRBV6-5 to TRBJ1-2, with 7 bases fitting TRBD1. V shed 5 bases and J 6 bases; nucleotides not matched to a gene: 3. Germline CDR1 and CDR2: MNHEY and SVGAGI. CDR3 length: 12 amino acids. CDR3 amino acids: CASSHRGDGYTF. Here the CDR3 DNA reads TGTGCCAGCAGTCACAGGGGCGATGGCTACACCTTC.

The chain recombines TRBV6-6 with TRBJ2-5; D perhaps matches TRBD2 (5 bases). The V end lost 6 bases, the J end lost 2 bases, and 19 bases lay between the germline ends. In germline, CDR1 is MNHNY, CDR2 SVGAGI (reference sequence). The CDR3 contains 16 residues. CDR3 residues: CASSHPEPGKQETQYF. The CDR3 DNA sequence: TGTGCCAGCAGCCACCCAGAGCCGGGGAAACAAGAGACCCAGTACTTC.

The V gene is TRBV12-5, the J gene TRBJ2-1, with 7 bases identical to TRBD1. Unmatched junction bases numbered 16, after V lost 6 bases and J lost 8 bases. The CDR3 length is 16 residues. Germline values: CDR1 LGHNT, CDR2 FRNRAP. This chain's CDR3 is CASGEELTGLGDEQFF. CDR3 nucleotide sequence: TGTGCTAGTGGGGAGGAGTTGACAGGGCTCGGTGATGAGCAGTTCTTC.

The CDR3 DNA follows: TGTGCCAGCAACAGCGGGGGGGCCGGGGCAGATACGCAGTATTTT. It encodes CASNSGGAGADTQYF. The chain joins TRBV2 to TRBJ2-3; the match to TRBD2 covers 10 bases. Germline lookup yields CDR1 SNHLY and CDR2 FYNNEI. The V gene end was trimmed by 7 bases and the J gene end by 4 bases; junction bases not matched to a gene: 8. This CDR3 region has 15 residues.

The chain carries TRBV9 and TRBJ2-2; 7 nucleotides agree with TRBD2. The CDR3 spans 17 residues. Germline lookup yields CDR1 SGDLS and CDR2 YYNGEE. Trimming at V came to 0 bases and at J to 4 bases, leaving 9 bases not matched to a gene. The CDR3, as DNA: TGTGCCAGCAGCGTAGGGTCGAGCGGGATTCGCACCGGGGAGCTGTTTTTT. Amino acids: CASSVGSSGIRTGELFF.

A few counts support this clone. The gene calls are TRBV6-5 and TRBJ2-1, with 7 bases lining up with TRBD1. The CDR3 runs to 15 residues. The germline CDR1 and CDR2 sequences are MNHEY and SVGAGI. Losses at the gene ends were 2 bases for V and 8 bases for J; bases not matched to a gene: 9. The CDR3 spells CASSYVGGAGHEQFF. DNA of the CDR3: TGTGCCAGCAGTTACGTAGGGGGCGCCGGCCATGAGCAGTTCTTC.

The chain has TRBV18 and TRBJ2-2, with 11 bases aligning to TRBD1. V was clipped by 3 bases and J by 4 bases; unmatched bases: 4. The V gene's germline CDR1 is KGHSH and CDR2 LQKENI. The CDR3 is 16 amino acids. The chain's CDR3 is CASSPRTGGGTGELFF. The CDR3 nucleotides are TGTGCCAGCTCACCTCGGACAGGGGGCGGCACCGGGGAGCTGTTTTTT. Filled out from reference TRBV18 and TRBJ2-2, the complete variable domain reads NAGVMQNPRHLVRRRGQEARLRCSPMKGHSHVYWYRQLPEEGLKFMVYLQKENIIDESGMPKERFSAEFPKEGPSILRIQQVVRGDSAAYFCASSPRTGGGTGELFFGEGSRLTVL.

The V call is TRBV5-1, the J call TRBJ1-1; 7 nucleotides align to TRBD1. This CDR3 is built from 15 residues. In germline, CDR1 is SGHRS, CDR2 YFSETQ. With V trimmed by 3 bases and J by 0 bases, 5 bases remained unmatched. The chain's CDR3 is CASSSGTVMNTEAFF. The CDR3 nucleotides are TGCGCCAGCAGCTCCGGGACAGTAATGAACACTGAAGCTTTCTTT.

This clone was seen only once. This chain joins TRBV15 and TRBJ2-7, with a weak D call TRBD2 (5 bases). Trimming removed 0 bases at V and 2 bases at J, with 14 bases between. This CDR3 region has 16 residues. From germline, CDR1 is LNHNV and CDR2 YYDKDF (reference sequence). This CDR3 reads CATSRDTSNWAYEQYF. The CDR3 nucleotides are TGTGCCACCAGCAGAGATACTAGTAATTGGGCCTACGAGCAGTACTTC.

This clone came up once. The genes are TRBV27 and TRBJ2-7, with TRBD2 as a possible D gene (5 bases). V was trimmed by 4 bases and J by 2 bases, leaving 21 bases between them. Germline V gives CDR1 MNHEY, CDR2 SMNVEV (reference sequence). CDR3 length equals 17 residues. DNA of the CDR3: TGTGCCAGCAGTTCCCCGGGCCGGTCCTCGGGGACCTACGAGCAGTACTTC. The encoded protein is CASSSPGRSSGTYEQYF.

V is TRBV15 and J is TRBJ2-4, with a tentative D call TRBD2 (6 bases). V gave up 2 bases and J gave up 0 bases, with 8 bases separating them. Germline V gene sequence: CDR1 LNHNV, CDR2 YYDKDF (reference sequence). The CDR3 length is 15 residues. Here the CDR3 DNA reads TGTGCCACCAGCAGATCGGGGGAAGCCAAAAACATTCAGTACTTC. As protein: CATSRSGEAKNIQYF.

The chain uses TRBV6-1 and TRBJ2-7; TRBD2 aligns across 7 bases. The junction had 9 bases not matched to a gene; V was cut back by 4 bases and J by 6 bases. CDR1 and CDR2 from the germline V gene are MNHNS and SASEGT. There are 14 residues in the CDR3. The CDR3 DNA sequence: TGTGCCAGCAGTGGCGGGAGTAGGGGCGCCGAGCAGTACTTC. Residues: CASSGGSRGAEQYF.

This clone appeared once. This rearrangement joins TRBV6-5 to TRBJ2-7; 12 bases fit TRBD2. Germline V gene data show CDR1 as MNHEY and CDR2 as SVGAGI. The CDR3 is made up of 15 amino acids. V shed 0 bases and J 5 bases; nucleotides not matched to a gene: 2. The CDR3 coding sequence is TGTGCCAGCAGTTACTCGACTAGCGGGAGCCACGAGCAGTACTTC. This translates into CASSYSTSGSHEQYF.

This clone was counted between two and nine times. The chain couples TRBV7-9 to TRBJ2-2; TRBD2 agrees at 11 bases. CDR3 size: 18 residues. The germline V gene encodes CDR1 SEHNR and CDR2 FQNEAQ (reference sequence). J was trimmed by 5 bases and V by 5 bases; bases with no gene match: 13. CDR3 region: CASSPTLTSGRRTGELFF. The CDR3 DNA sequence: TGTGCCAGCAGCCCTACCTTAACTAGCGGGAGAAGGACCGGGGAGCTGTTTTTT.

The chain joins TRBV6-5 to TRBJ2-7; D is possibly TRBD2 (6 bases). In germline, CDR1 is MNHEY, CDR2 SVGAGI. V shed 2 bases and J shed 3 bases, with 11 bases lying between them. This CDR3 has 14 residues. The DNA of the CDR3 is TGTGCCAGCAGTTACGCGGGGAGCGACTACGAGCAGTACTTC. Its translation is CASSYAGSDYEQYF.

The chain is built from TRBV27 and TRBJ2-7, with a tentative D call TRBD2 (6 bases). Germline V gives CDR1 MNHEY, CDR2 SMNVEV (reference sequence). V was cut by 2 bases and J by 2 bases, with 13 bases left in between. CDR3 length: 15 residues. CDR3 coding DNA: TGTGCCAGCAGTTTACGCGGCGGGGACGCCTACGAGCAGTACTTC. This gives the protein CASSLRGGDAYEQYF.

The V call is TRBV30, the J call TRBJ1-1; D is possibly TRBD1 (5 bases). V shed 0 bases and J shed 4 bases, with 9 bases lying between them. This CDR3 has 13 amino acids. Germline values: CDR1 GTSNPN, CDR2 SVGIG (reference sequence). The CDR3 spells CAWSVGGVTEAFF. Written as DNA, the CDR3 is TGTGCCTGGAGTGTGGGAGGGGTCACTGAAGCTTTCTTT.

V usage is TRBV19 and J usage is TRBJ2-3; TRBD1 aligns across 11 bases. CDR3 length: 18 amino acids. The germline V gene has CDR1 LNHDA and CDR2 SQIVND (reference sequence). The V gene end was trimmed by 3 bases and the J gene end by 3 bases; junction bases not matched to a gene: 11. The chain's CDR3 is CASSIIGQGAPGTDTQYF. CDR3 bases: TGTGCCAGTAGTATTATCGGACAGGGGGCTCCCGGAACAGATACGCAGTATTTT.

This clone occurred once. The chain uses TRBV9 and TRBJ2-3; 8 positions match TRBD1. The germline V gene has CDR1 SGDLS and CDR2 YYNGEE. J lost 2 bases, V lost 0 bases, and 8 bases had no gene match. The CDR3 length is 17 residues. CDR3 in amino acids: CASSVDPGGSSTDTQYF. CDR3 DNA sequence: TGTGCCAGCAGCGTAGATCCAGGGGGCTCATCCACAGATACGCAGTATTTT. Combining the CDR3 with reference TRBV9 and TRBJ2-3 gives the whole variable domain DSGVTQTPKHLITATGQRVTLRCSPRSGDLSVYWYQQSLDQGLQFLIQYYNGEERAKGNILERFSAQQFPDLHSELNLSSLELGDSALYFCASSVDPGGSSTDTQYFGPGTRLTVL.

This sequence joins TRBV9 and TRBJ2-2; D might be TRBD2 (5 bases). Germline assignment: CDR1 SGDLS and CDR2 YYNGEE. The CDR3 length is 13 residues. V shed 0 bases and J shed 5 bases, with 5 bases lying between them. This chain's CDR3 is CASSVGRTGELFF. The DNA for the CDR3 is TGTGCCAGCAGCGTAGGGAGGACCGGGGAGCTGTTTTTT.

On this clone itself: Other DNA sequences within the sample encode an identical CDR3. The chain employs TRBV20-1 and TRBJ2-7; a possible D gene is TRBD1 (5 bases). The V end lost 3 bases, the J end lost 3 bases, and 6 bases lay between the germline ends. The CDR3 consists of 11 residues. Per germline, CDR1 DFQATT and CDR2 SNEGSKA (reference sequence). CDR3 DNA sequence: TGCAGTGCTAGGGACAACTACGAGCAGTACTTC. Amino acid sequence: CSARDNYEQYF.

V is TRBV7-9 and J is TRBJ2-1; 8 bases agree with TRBD2. Per the germline V gene, CDR1 is SEHNR and CDR2 is FQNEAQ (reference sequence). V shed 0 bases, J shed 4 bases, and the junction held 5 bases outside the gene matches. This CDR3 is built from 16 residues. CDR3 sequence: CASSLAQTSGYNEQFF. CDR3 bases: TGTGCCAGCAGCTTAGCGCAAACTAGCGGATACAATGAGCAGTTCTTC. Looking up the rest from reference TRBV7-9 and TRBJ2-1 gives the full variable domain: DTGVSQNPRHKITKRGQNVTFRCDPISEHNRLYWYRQTLGQGPEFLTYFQNEAQLEKSRLLSDRFSAERPKGSFSTLEIQRTEQGDSAMYLCASSLAQTSGYNEQFFGPGTRLTVL.

This chain uses TRBV27 with TRBJ1-1, with 11 bases lining up with TRBD1. Losses at the gene ends were 6 bases for V and 4 bases for J; bases not matched to a gene: 10. The CDR3 is 16 amino acids. CDR1 is MNHEY, CDR2 SMNVEV, per germline (reference sequence). This chain's CDR3 is CASSSLRGTGGTEAFF. The CDR3 nucleotides read TGTGCCAGCAGCTCCTTAAGGGGGACAGGGGGCACTGAAGCTTTCTTT.

This chain joins TRBV28 and TRBJ2-5; D might be TRBD2 (6 bases). Trimming pared 3 bases from V and 4 bases from J, leaving 15 bases between. Looked up from germline, CDR1 is MDHEN and CDR2 is SYDVKM. The CDR3 length is 15 residues. The chain's CDR3 is CASSLTGGPIETQYF. In nucleotides, the CDR3 is TGTGCCAGCAGTTTGACTGGAGGGCCCATAGAGACCCAGTACTTC.

The J gene is TRBJ2-7, the V gene TRBV19; D is unclear. V was trimmed by 5 bases and J by 3 bases, leaving 11 bases between them. The CDR3 is 13 amino acids. CDR1 and CDR2 (germline): LNHDA, SQIVND (reference sequence). The CDR3 sequence is CASSPAALYEQYF. CDR3 DNA sequence: TGTGCCAGTAGTCCGGCGGCCCTCTACGAGCAGTACTTC.

CDR3 in DNA: TGCAGTTCCTCTTCGGGAGGGCCGAGGGAGCAGTACTTC. Its translation is CSSSSGGPREQYF. The chain couples TRBV29-1 to TRBJ2-7; 8 bases are a match to TRBD2. This CDR3 is built from 13 residues. Per germline, CDR1 SQVTM and CDR2 ANQGSEA.

Only one count was recorded for this clone. CDR3 in amino acids: CASSPTQHGSNQPQHF. The CDR3 nucleotides read TGTGCCAGCAGTCCAACGCAGCACGGGAGTAATCAGCCCCAGCATTTT. V gene TRBV6-6 combines with J gene TRBJ1-5, with D unclear. There are 16 residues in the CDR3. V shed 5 bases and J shed 4 bases, with 18 bases lying between them. Per the germline V gene, CDR1 is MNHNY and CDR2 is SVGAGI (reference sequence).

Only a few counts were recorded for this clone. The chain employs TRBV28 and TRBJ1-2, with D maybe TRBD1 (6 bases). CDR1 MDHEN and CDR2 SYDVKM come from the germline V gene. This CDR3 spans 15 amino acids. V lost 3 bases and J lost 4, with 15 bases in between. In DNA form, the CDR3 reads TGTGCCAGCAGTTTGGCCATCGGACAGACCTATGGCTACACCTTC. This sequence encodes CASSLAIGQTYGYTF.

This chain connects TRBV4-1 to TRBJ2-1; 9 nucleotides agree with TRBD2. The CDR3 runs 19 residues. V lost 1 base, J lost 1 base, and 11 bases stayed unmatched. Germline V gives CDR1 MGHRA, CDR2 YSYEKL. The CDR3 DNA follows: TGCGCCAGCAGCCAAGTGATTGAAGGAGCGGGGGGTTCCTACAATGAGCAGTTCTTC. Translating gives CASSQVIEGAGGSYNEQFF.